This record concerns one T cell receptor (beta chain) sequence. Antigen: not known. The germline V gene encodes CDR1 PRHDT and CDR2 FYEKMQ (reference sequence). There are 16 residues in the CDR3. V shed 4 bases, J shed 1 base, and the junction held 9 bases outside the gene matches. The study sampled nominally healthy donors, though unrecorded immune exposures were likely. The sample originates from a study of cytomegalovirus exposure and HLA in healthy donors. PCR amplification relied on 60 Vbeta primers (plus 13 Jbeta primers). Sequencing used immunoSEQ multiplex PCR; TCRdb keeps in-frame clones, though not all of them. The sample lists approximately 70,000 clones, about 67% occurring once. Study results and limitations: Later analysis revealed greater clonal expansion in HLA-associated TCR beta chains than in equally common others.

This receptor was identified in a man between 40 and 49 years old in good health and CMV-seropositive. The sample consisted of PBMCs. The chain uses TRBV13 and TRBJ2-5, with 7 bases identical to TRBD1. CDR3 protein: CASSSLLTGVQETQYF. The CDR3, as DNA: TGTGCCAGCAGCTCCCTCCTCACAGGGGTCCAAGAGACCCAGTACTTC.